Given below is one T cell receptor (beta chain) in context. Antigen: not known. The record originates from a study of beta chain features in type 1 diabetes. The wider study: Examination spanned around 110 million sorted cells from all samples. Findings and limits, study-wide: Among type 1 diabetes patients, VDJ junctions had fewer insertions and more deletions.

Every donor provided one heparinised blood draw, which averaged around 120 mL. Central memory, naive, regulatory and stem cell-like memory CD4+ cells were sorted by CD45RO/CCR7/CD25/CD127/CD95/CD27. The isolated RNA, all of it, was reverse transcribed, so expressed TCRB transcripts were what got sequenced. Some clones are missing from TCRdb's copy, which holds only in-frame ones; the method was immunoSEQ multiplex PCR. Here the sample spans 350,000 or so clones, roughly a fifth being singletons. This CDR3 has 13 amino acids. Trimming stripped 6 bases from V and 3 bases from J, with 10 bases between. Germline V gene lookup returns CDR1 SNHLY and CDR2 FYNNEI.

The V and J genes are TRBV2 and TRBJ2-3; D ambiguous. What was sequenced was naive CD4+ T cells from blood. The source is a woman between 18 and 29 years old in good health. The DNA of the CDR3 is TGTGCCAGCAGAGACCCCAGGACAGATACGCAGTATTTT. It yields the protein CASRDPRTDTQYF. The full variable domain, in which reference TRBV2 and TRBJ2-3 provide the parts outside the CDR3, is EPEVTQTPSHQVTQMGQEVILRCVPISNHLYFYWYRQILGQKVEFLVSFYNNEISEKSEIFDDQFSVERPDGSNFTLKIRSTKLEDSAMYFCASRDPRTDTQYFGPGTRLTVL.